The subject of this entry is one TCR beta chain. As it was prepared, the TCRbeta library received unique molecular identifiers. TCRdb redid the calling of the PCR reads with MiXCR, one entry per CDR3 protein. The sample lists approximately 590,000 distinct CDR3 sequences, approximately 10% seen once, with less than 5% in the top ten. The source of the sample is a study of T-cell reconstitution after alpha-beta-depleted transplantation in children. Deletions cut 2 bases from V and 2 bases from J, with 13 bases between. The CDR3 has 16 residues. CDR1 and CDR2 (germline): SGHDT, YYEEEE. This sequence originates from a human donor who donated a stem cell graft to a child with acute myeloid leukemia. The material sequenced was PBMCs from the stem cell graft donor, taken from the stem cell graft. This sequence joins TRBV5-6 and TRBJ2-2, with a weak D call TRBD1 (6 bases). The CDR3 DNA follows: TGTGCCAGCAGCTTTAGGCGGACAGCAAACACCGGGGAGCTGTTTTTT. Translation: CASSFRRTANTGELFF. The complete variable domain, with remaining parts taken from reference TRBV5-6 and TRBJ2-2, reads DAGVTQSPTHLIKTRGQQVTLRCSPKSGHDTVSWYQQALGQGPQFIFQYYEEEERQRGNFPDRFSGHQFPNYSSELNVNALLLGDSALYLCASSFRRTANTGELFFGEGSRLTVL.